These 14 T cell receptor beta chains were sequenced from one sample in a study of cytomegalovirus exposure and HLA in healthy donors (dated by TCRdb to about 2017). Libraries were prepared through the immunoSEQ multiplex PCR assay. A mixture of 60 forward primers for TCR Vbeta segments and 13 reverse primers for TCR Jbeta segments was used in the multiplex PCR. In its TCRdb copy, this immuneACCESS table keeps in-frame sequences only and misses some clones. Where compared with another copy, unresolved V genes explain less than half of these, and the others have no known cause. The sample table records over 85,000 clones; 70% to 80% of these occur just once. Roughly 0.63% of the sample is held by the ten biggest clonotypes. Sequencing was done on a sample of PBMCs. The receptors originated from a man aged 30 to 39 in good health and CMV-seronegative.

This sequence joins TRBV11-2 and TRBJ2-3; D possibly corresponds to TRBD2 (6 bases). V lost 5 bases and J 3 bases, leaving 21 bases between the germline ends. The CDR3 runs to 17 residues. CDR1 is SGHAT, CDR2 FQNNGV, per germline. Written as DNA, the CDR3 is TGTGCCAGCAGCCTGAGAGGAGGAGGTGGAGGGACAGATACGCAGTATTTT. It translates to CASSLRGGGGGTDTQYF.

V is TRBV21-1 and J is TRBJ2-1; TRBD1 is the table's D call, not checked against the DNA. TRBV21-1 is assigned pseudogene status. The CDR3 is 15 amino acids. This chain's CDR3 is CASSIWDRGSNEQFF. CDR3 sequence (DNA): TGTGCCAGCAGCATTTGGGACAGGGGGAGCAATGAGCAGTTCTTC.

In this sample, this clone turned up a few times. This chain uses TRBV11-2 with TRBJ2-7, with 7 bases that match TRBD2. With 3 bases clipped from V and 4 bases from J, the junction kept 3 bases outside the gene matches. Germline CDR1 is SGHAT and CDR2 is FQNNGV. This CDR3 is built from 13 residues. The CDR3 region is CASSFAGAYEQYV. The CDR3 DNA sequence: TGTGCCAGCAGCTTCGCGGGAGCTTACGAGCAGTACGTC.

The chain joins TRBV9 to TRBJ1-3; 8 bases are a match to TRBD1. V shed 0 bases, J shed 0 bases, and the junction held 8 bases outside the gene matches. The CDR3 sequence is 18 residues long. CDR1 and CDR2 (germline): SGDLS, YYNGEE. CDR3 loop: CASSVGRTGPFSGNTIYF. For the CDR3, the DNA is TGTGCCAGCAGCGTAGGGCGGACAGGGCCATTCTCTGGAAACACCATATATTTT.

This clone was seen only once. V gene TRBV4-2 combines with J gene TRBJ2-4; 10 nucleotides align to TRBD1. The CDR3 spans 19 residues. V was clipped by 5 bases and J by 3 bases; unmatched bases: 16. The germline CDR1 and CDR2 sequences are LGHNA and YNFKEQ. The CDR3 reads CASSARDRGPTLGKNIQYF. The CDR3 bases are TGTGCCAGCAGCGCACGGGACAGGGGACCCACCCTGGGCAAAAACATTCAGTACTTC.

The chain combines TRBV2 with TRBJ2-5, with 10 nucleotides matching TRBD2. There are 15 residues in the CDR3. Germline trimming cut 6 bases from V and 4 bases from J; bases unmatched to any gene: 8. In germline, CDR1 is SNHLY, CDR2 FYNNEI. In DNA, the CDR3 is TGTGCCAGCAGGAAAGCGGGAGGGCGGGGAGAGACCCAGTACTTC. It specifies CASRKAGGRGETQYF.

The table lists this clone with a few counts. CDR3 DNA sequence: TGCGCCAGCAGACTCGGGACTAGCGAGTACAATGAGCAGTTCTTC. This sequence encodes CASRLGTSEYNEQFF. The rearrangement joins TRBV5-1 to TRBJ2-1, with 10 bases aligning to TRBD2. With V trimmed by 5 bases and J by 4 bases, 6 bases remained unmatched. CDR1 and CDR2 (germline): SGHRS, YFSETQ. The CDR3 is 15 residues long.

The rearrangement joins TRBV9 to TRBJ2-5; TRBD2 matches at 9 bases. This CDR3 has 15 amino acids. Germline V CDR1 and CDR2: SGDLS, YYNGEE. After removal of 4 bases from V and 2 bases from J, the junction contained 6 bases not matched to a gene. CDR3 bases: TGTGCCAGCAGCAAAAGACTAGCGGTACAAGAGACCCAGTACTTC. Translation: CASSKRLAVQETQYF.

The CDR3: CSVEPGTNYGYTF. In DNA, the CDR3 is TGCAGCGTGGAGCCGGGGACTAACTATGGCTACACCTTC. V and J are TRBV29-1 and TRBJ1-2; no reliable D call. Trimming took off 6 bases at V and 0 bases at J, with 11 bases between the two ends. The CDR3 sequence is 13 residues long. Germline assignment: CDR1 SQVTM and CDR2 ANQGSEA.

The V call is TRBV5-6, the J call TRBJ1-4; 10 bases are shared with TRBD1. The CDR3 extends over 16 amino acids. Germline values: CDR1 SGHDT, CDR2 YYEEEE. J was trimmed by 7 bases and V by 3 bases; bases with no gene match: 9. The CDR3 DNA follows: TGTGCCAGCAGCTCCATGACAGGGGGCGAGGGTGAAAAACTGTTTTTT. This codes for CASSSMTGGEGEKLFF.

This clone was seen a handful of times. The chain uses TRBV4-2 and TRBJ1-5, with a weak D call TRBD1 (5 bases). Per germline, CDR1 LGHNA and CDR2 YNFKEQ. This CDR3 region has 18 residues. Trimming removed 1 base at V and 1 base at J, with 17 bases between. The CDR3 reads CASSQAASGRRSNQPQHF. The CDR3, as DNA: TGTGCCAGCAGCCAAGCCGCCTCAGGGAGGAGAAGCAATCAGCCCCAGCATTTT.

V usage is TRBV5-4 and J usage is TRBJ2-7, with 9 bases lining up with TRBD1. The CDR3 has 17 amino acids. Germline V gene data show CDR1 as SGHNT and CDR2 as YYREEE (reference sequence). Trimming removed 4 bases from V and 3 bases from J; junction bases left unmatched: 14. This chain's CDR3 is CASSTDPGQGFVYEQYF. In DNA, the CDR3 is TGTGCCAGCAGCACCGATCCGGGACAGGGATTTGTCTACGAGCAGTACTTC.

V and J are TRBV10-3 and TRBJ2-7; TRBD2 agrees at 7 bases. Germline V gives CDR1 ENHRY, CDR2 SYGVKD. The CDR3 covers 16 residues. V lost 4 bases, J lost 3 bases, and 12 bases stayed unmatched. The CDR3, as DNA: TGTGCCATCAGTGGGAGGACGGGGGGAATTCTCTACGAGCAGTACTTC. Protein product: CAISGRTGGILYEQYF.

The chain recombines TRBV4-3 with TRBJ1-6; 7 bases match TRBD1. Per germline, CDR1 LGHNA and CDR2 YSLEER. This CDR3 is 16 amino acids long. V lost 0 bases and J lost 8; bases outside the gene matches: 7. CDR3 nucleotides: TGCGCCAGCAGCCAAGAAAACAGGGGTCTTTATTCACCCCTCCACTTT. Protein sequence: CASSQENRGLYSPLHF.